This is a list of T cell receptor beta chains from one sample in a study of CD8 T cells in Susac syndrome. MiXCR, applied by TCRdb to the immunoSEQ multiplex PCR reads, yields one record per CDR3 protein. In the table there are 150,000 or so distinct CDR3 sequences, approximately 95% of which are singletons. Sequencing used CD4+ T cells from PBMCs. All receptors derive from a human donor with Susac syndrome. Each CDR3 is given with its conserved first and last residue. Each record gives: clone size, D gene, J gene, V gene, CDR3 protein, CDR3 DNA. D genes are given only for firm matches. A clone size is listed for some rows: how often the clone was seen (once, few, many), or a class if it is expanded.

.	.	TRBJ2-5	TRBV2	CATARQETQYF	TGTGCCACAGCTAGGCAAGAGACCCAGTACTTC
.	TRBD1	TRBJ1-2	TRBV30	CAWTAGQGYGYTF	TGTGCCTGGACTGCCGGACAGGGCTATGGCTACACCTTC
.	.	TRBJ1-2	TRBV20-1	CSAQILGDYGYTF	TGCAGTGCTCAGATTTTGGGCGACTATGGCTACACCTTC
.	.	TRBJ1-2	TRBV3-1	CASSQEGKIYGYTF	TGTGCCAGCAGCCAAGAGGGGAAGATCTATGGCTACACCTTC
.	.	TRBJ1-2	TRBV18	CASSYRSSGYTF	TGTGCCAGCTCATACCGCAGTTCTGGCTACACCTTC
.	.	TRBJ1-1	TRBV12-3/TRBV12-4	CASGAGDRYTEAFF	TGTGCCAGCGGGGCGGGGGATAGGTACACTGAAGCTTTCTTT
.	.	TRBJ1-4	TRBV23-1	CASSPSNSATNEKLFF	TGCGCCAGCAGTCCTTCCAACAGCGCAACTAATGAAAAACTGTTTTTT
.	.	TRBJ1-2	TRBV20-1	CSASRTVYGYTF	TGCAGTGCTAGCAGAACAGTCTATGGCTACACCTTC
.	.	TRBJ1-2	TRBV7-2	CASSSAGKHGYTF	TGTGCCAGCAGCTCCGCAGGGAAGCATGGCTACACCTTC
.	TRBD2	TRBJ2-1	TRBV29-1	CSVARTSGSYNEQFF	TGCAGCGTTGCGAGGACTAGCGGGTCCTACAATGAGCAGTTCTTC
.	.	TRBJ2-7	TRBV7-9	CASSPTRPPTSEQYF	TGTGCCAGCAGCCCGACGCGTCCTCCAACATCCGAGCAGTACTTC
.	TRBD1	TRBJ2-2	TRBV24-1	CATSGRTGTTGELFF	TGTGCCACCAGTGGGCGGACAGGGACCACCGGGGAGCTGTTTTTT
.	TRBD1	TRBJ1-2	TRBV28	CASRMTGAAVLTF	TGTGCCAGCAGAATGACAGGGGCCGCCGTTCTCACCTTC
.	.	TRBJ1-1	TRBV7-9	CASSLEEGKAFF	TGTGCCAGCAGCTTAGAGGAAGGAAAAGCTTTCTTT
.	.	TRBJ1-6	TRBV30	CALDIVESPLHF	TGTGCCTTGGACATAGTGGAGTCACCCCTCCACTTT
.	TRBD2	TRBJ2-7	TRBV14	CASSTHSGNSYEQYF	TGTGCCAGCAGCACCCATAGCGGGAACTCCTACGAGCAGTACTTC
.	.	TRBJ2-1	TRBV20-1	CSAEHGNEQFF	TGCAGTGCTGAACACGGTAATGAGCAGTTCTTC
.	TRBD1	TRBJ2-2	TRBV30	CAWRRAGQGRSPGTGELFF	TGTGCCTGGAGAAGAGCGGGACAGGGGCGATCTCCGGGGACCGGGGAGCTGTTTTTT
.	TRBD2	TRBJ2-1	TRBV5-1	CASSYTGTRNEQFF	TGCGCCAGCAGTTATACCGGGACTAGAAATGAGCAGTTCTTC
.	.	TRBJ2-7	TRBV6-6	CASSYGQNSYEQYF	TGTGCCAGCAGTTACGGGCAGAACTCCTACGAGCAGTACTTC
.	.	TRBJ1-5	TRBV6-6	CASIGERGASGQPQHF	TGTGCCAGCATCGGGGAACGGGGGGCCTCGGGTCAGCCCCAGCATTTT
.	.	TRBJ2-7	TRBV30	CAWSVQRTHEQYF	TGTGCCTGGAGTGTTCAGCGGACCCACGAGCAGTACTTC
.	TRBD2	TRBJ2-1	TRBV7-2	CASSRTSGTTPDEQFF	TGTGCCAGCAGTCGGACTAGCGGGACGACCCCCGATGAGCAGTTCTTC
.	.	TRBJ1-2	TRBV27	CARSQPGHDDYGYTF	TGTGCCAGGTCCCAACCGGGACATGACGACTATGGCTACACCTTC
.	.	TRBJ2-1	TRBV4-1	CASSQDRRRSYNEQFF	TGCGCCAGCAGCCAAGATCGGCGGCGCTCCTACAATGAGCAGTTCTTC
.	TRBD1	TRBJ2-5	TRBV11-2	CASRTGGGLKGETQYF	TGTGCCAGCAGGACAGGGGGTGGCCTCAAAGGGGAGACCCAGTACTTC
.	.	TRBJ2-7	TRBV20-1	CSASTQAYSYEQYF	TGCAGTGCTAGTACCCAGGCGTACTCCTACGAGCAGTACTTC
.	.	TRBJ2-3	TRBV12-3/TRBV12-4	CASSPRDTDTQYF	TGTGCCAGCAGTCCCCGGGACACAGATACGCAGTATTTT
.	TRBD2	TRBJ2-7	TRBV28	CASSFTSGGVYEQYF	TGTGCCAGCAGTTTTACTAGCGGGGGAGTCTACGAGCAGTACTTC
once	.	TRBJ2-5	TRBV5-4	CASSSTEGGETQYF	TGTGCCAGCAGCTCGACTGAAGGCGGGGAGACCCAGTACTTC
.	.	TRBJ2-7	TRBV7-3	CASRGRDSEQYF	TGTGCCAGCAGAGGGAGAGACAGCGAGCAGTACTTC
.	.	TRBJ2-3	TRBV28	CASTDTDTQYF	TGTGCCAGCACCGACACAGATACGCAGTATTTT
.	TRBD1	TRBJ1-2	TRBV23-1	CASSQSTRGFYGYTF	TGCGCCAGCAGTCAATCGACCAGGGGGTTCTATGGCTACACCTTC
once	TRBD1	TRBJ2-7	TRBV27	CASSSIDRGEQYF	TGTGCCAGCAGTTCAATCGACAGGGGGGAGCAGTACTTC
.	TRBD2	TRBJ2-7	TRBV6-1	CASSTVRTSGFSYEQYF	TGTGCCAGCAGTACCGTCCGAACTAGCGGATTCTCCTACGAGCAGTACTTC
.	.	TRBJ2-5	TRBV12-3/TRBV12-4	CASSLWVGQETQYF	TGTGCCAGCAGTTTATGGGTGGGCCAAGAGACCCAGTACTTC
.	.	TRBJ2-4	TRBV29-1	CSVELGKNIQYF	TGCAGCGTTGAATTGGGGAAAAACATTCAGTACTTC
.	.	TRBJ2-4	TRBV12-3/TRBV12-4	CASSFSVAKNIQYF	TGTGCCAGCAGTTTTTCCGTAGCCAAAAACATTCAGTACTTC
.	.	TRBJ2-5	TRBV25-1	CASSESNSEETQYF	TGTGCCAGCAGTGAATCCAACAGCGAAGAGACCCAGTACTTC
once	TRBD1	TRBJ1-1	TRBV9	CASSVGDRDTYTEAFF	TGTGCCAGCAGCGTAGGGGACAGGGATACTTACACTGAAGCTTTCTTT
.	.	TRBJ1-1	TRBV19	CASSPTGRNLNTEAFF	TGTGCCAGTAGTCCCACGGGCAGAAATTTGAACACTGAAGCTTTCTTT
.	TRBD2	TRBJ2-1	TRBV7-9	CASSTPPGTNYNEQFF	TGTGCCAGCAGCACCCCGCCCGGGACTAATTACAATGAGCAGTTCTTC
.	.	TRBJ1-3	TRBV4-1	CASSQDPGSGNTIYF	TGCGCCAGCAGCCAAGATCCGGGCTCTGGAAACACCATATATTTT
.	TRBD2	TRBJ2-7	TRBV29-1	CSVSPSGGEQYF	TGCAGCGTATCCCCCAGCGGGGGCGAGCAGTACTTC
.	.	TRBJ1-2	TRBV12-3/TRBV12-4	CASSRRSNYGYTF	TGTGCCAGCAGTCGACGGTCAAACTATGGCTACACCTTC
.	.	TRBJ1-2	TRBV15	CATSRPDQISLF	TGTGCCACCAGCAGACCCGACCAAATTTCCCTCTTC
.	TRBD1	TRBJ1-4	TRBV27	CASSSRTGGEKLFF	TGTGCCAGCAGTTCCCGGACAGGGGGCGAAAAACTGTTTTTT
.	.	TRBJ1-5	TRBV30	CGNQPQHF	TGTGGTAATCAGCCCCAGCATTTT
.	.	TRBJ2-7	TRBV12-3/TRBV12-4	CASSDSGGAYEQYF	TGTGCCAGCAGTGACTCGGGCGGGGCCTACGAGCAGTACTTC